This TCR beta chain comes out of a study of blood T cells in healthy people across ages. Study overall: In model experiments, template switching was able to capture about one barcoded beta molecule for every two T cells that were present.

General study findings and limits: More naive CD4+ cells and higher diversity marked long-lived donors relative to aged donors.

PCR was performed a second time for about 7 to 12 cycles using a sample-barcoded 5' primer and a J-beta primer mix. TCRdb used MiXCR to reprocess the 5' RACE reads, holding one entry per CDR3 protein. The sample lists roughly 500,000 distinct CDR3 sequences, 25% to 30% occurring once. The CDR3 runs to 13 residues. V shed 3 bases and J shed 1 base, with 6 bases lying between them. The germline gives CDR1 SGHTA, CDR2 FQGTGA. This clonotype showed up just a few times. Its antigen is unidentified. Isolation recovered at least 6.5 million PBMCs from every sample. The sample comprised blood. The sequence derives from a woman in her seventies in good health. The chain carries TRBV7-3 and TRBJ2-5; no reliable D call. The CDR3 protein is CASSFVSQETQYF. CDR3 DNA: TGTGCCAGCAGCTTCGTGTCCCAAGAGACCCAGTACTTC.